Detailed here is one T cell receptor beta chain. Antigen: not known. The data belong to a study of T cell responses to AZD1222 COVID-19 vaccine. Findings and caveats of the study: Donors skewed white British and female; clonal diversity was possibly underestimated. As reported, nearly half of all spike-specific TCRs target variant regions that are unmutated. Among those given AZD1222, only five or six were seropositive at baseline.

V lost 4 bases and J 1 base, leaving 7 bases between the germline ends. This CDR3 contains 14 residues. Germline V gives CDR1 SNHLY, CDR2 FYNNEI. The assay was immunoSEQ multiplex PCR, and TCRdb's table has in-frame clones only and misses some. The sample lists about 170,000 clones, roughly 85% seen once, with roughly 1.1% in the top ten. The sample consisted of peripheral blood, taken 28 days after the second AZD1222 dose. This chain connects TRBV2 to TRBJ1-4; a weak D match, TRBD1 (5 bases). The clonotype was recovered from an adult who received the AZD1222 COVID-19 vaccine. This chain's CDR3 is CASSGGVTNEKLFF. The CDR3, as DNA: TGTGCCAGCAGTGGGGGGGTAACTAATGAAAAACTGTTTTTT.